These T cell receptor beta chains were read from a single sample in a study of OX40 agonist ivuxolimab in advanced cancers. Clones were sequenced by immunoSEQ multiplex PCR, and TCRdb holds only the in-frame ones, with some missing. The sample consists of some 71,000 clones, roughly 89% of them appearing once. The sequencing here drew on CD4+ or CD8+ T cells sorted from blood, taken in a trial of the OX40 agonist ivuxolimab. The receptor source for this set is an adult with an advanced solid tumor such as melanoma, head and neck, liver or kidney cancer. CDR3s include the opening cysteine and the closing phenylalanine or tryptophan. Fields, in order: D gene, V gene, J gene, clone size, CDR3 protein, CDR3 DNA. A D gene is named only where the DNA matches it firmly. Size is omitted from some rows. Given values are once, few, many or a class for expanded clones.

TRBD1,TRBV2,TRBJ1-2,NA,CASTYGQGGGYTF,TGTGCCAGCACCTATGGACAGGGGGGAGGCTACACCTTC
NA,TRBV2,TRBJ1-4,NA,CASSEASGSGEKLFF,TGTGCCAGCAGTGAAGCAAGCGGTTCCGGTGAAAAACTGTTTTTT
NA,TRBV6-1,TRBJ1-5,NA,CASIQTAGGQPQHF,TGTGCCAGCATTCAAACAGCTGGGGGTCAGCCCCAGCATTTT
NA,TRBV7-2,TRBJ1-2,NA,CASSLAVAVRGYTF,TGTGCCAGCAGCTTAGCGGTAGCGGTAAGGGGCTACACCTTC
NA,TRBV19,TRBJ2-7,once,CASSTASAGMLRYEQYF,TGTGCCAGTAGTACCGCTTCCGCAGGGATGCTAAGGTACGAGCAGTACTTC
NA,TRBV30,TRBJ1-4,NA,CAFRGGGGFEKLFF,TGTGCCTTTCGGGGCGGGGGCGGTTTTGAAAAACTGTTTTTT
NA,TRBV30,TRBJ1-2,NA,CAWSPRRRGGYGYTF,TGTGCCTGGAGTCCCCGAAGGCGGGGTGGCTATGGCTACACCTTC
NA,TRBV6-1,TRBJ1-2,NA,CASVPLLLGYTF,TGTGCCAGCGTTCCCTTGTTGCTGGGCTACACCTTC
NA,TRBV30,TRBJ2-3,NA,CAWSTADTQYF,TGTGCCTGGAGTACGGCAGATACGCAGTATTTT
NA,TRBV29-1,TRBJ1-4,NA,CSVHTGGGREKLFF,TGCAGCGTACACACAGGAGGGGGTCGAGAAAAACTGTTTTTT
NA,TRBV6-5,TRBJ1-5,few,CASSYSSGRNQPQHF,TGTGCCAGCAGTTACTCTTCGGGACGGAATCAGCCCCAGCATTTT
TRBD2,TRBV2,TRBJ2-1,NA,CASSGLAGGEQFF,TGTGCCAGCAGTGGGCTAGCGGGGGGTGAGCAGTTCTTC
TRBD2,TRBV5-5,TRBJ2-3,NA,CASSPEGDTSGVDTQYF,TGTGCCAGCAGCCCGGAAGGGGATACTAGCGGGGTGGATACGCAGTATTTT
NA,TRBV12-5,TRBJ2-3,NA,CASGVTPQYF,TGTGCTAGTGGTGTCACCCCGCAGTATTTT
NA,TRBV28,TRBJ1-2,medium-sized,CASRNSGALGRGYTF,TGTGCCAGCAGGAATAGCGGGGCCCTCGGACGTGGCTACACCTTC
NA,TRBV9,TRBJ2-5,NA,CASSVRGGTQYF,TGTGCCAGCAGCGTAAGGGGCGGGACCCAGTACTTC
TRBD1,TRBV11-2,TRBJ2-3,NA,CASSLAGGPTTDTQYF,TGTGCCAGCAGCTTAGCAGGGGGACCTACCACAGATACGCAGTATTTT
TRBD2,TRBV7-2,TRBJ2-5,NA,CASRSLAGGRRETQYF,TGTGCCAGCAGATCGCTAGCGGGGGGGCGACGAGAGACCCAGTACTTC
TRBD1,TRBV6-1,TRBJ1-4,NA,CASCSLDRGAEKLFF,TGTGCCAGCTGCAGTCTGGACAGGGGGGCGGAAAAACTGTTTTTT
TRBD1,TRBV28,TRBJ2-2,NA,CAIQGVITGELFF,TGTGCCATACAGGGGGTTATCACCGGGGAGCTGTTTTTT
TRBD2,TRBV7-3,TRBJ2-1,NA,CASSSTGGGLNEQFF,TGTGCCAGCAGCTCCACGGGGGGAGGTTTGAATGAGCAGTTCTTC
TRBD1,TRBV28,TRBJ2-1,NA,CASSLHGQGRDEQFF,TGTGCCAGCAGTCTGCATGGACAGGGGAGGGATGAGCAGTTCTTC
TRBD2,TRBV4-2,TRBJ2-3,NA,CASSQNNLAGGFVDTQYF,TGTGCCAGCAGCCAAAACAATCTAGCGGGGGGGTTTGTAGATACGCAGTATTTT
NA,TRBV15,TRBJ2-1,NA,CATSRDLEGHNEQFF,TGTGCCACCAGCAGAGATTTGGAGGGGCACAATGAGCAGTTCTTC
TRBD1,TRBV5-6,TRBJ2-7,NA,CASSEGTGSFVWDEQYF,TGTGCCAGCAGCGAGGGGACAGGGTCATTTGTTTGGGACGAGCAGTACTTC
NA,TRBV7-3,TRBJ2-3,few,CASSLGGPPDTQYF,TGTGCCAGCAGCTTAGGGGGACCTCCAGATACGCAGTATTTT
NA,TRBV7-9,TRBJ1-6,NA,CASSSTGQGDSPLHF,TGTGCCAGCAGCTCGACAGGCCAAGGGGATTCACCCCTCCACTTT
TRBD1,TRBV5-1,TRBJ1-1,NA,CASSSLSNYGQGPEAFF,TGCGCCAGCAGCTCATTAAGCAATTACGGACAGGGGCCTGAAGCTTTCTTT
TRBD1,TRBV19,TRBJ1-2,once,CAVSYKIQLDRPNYGYTF,TGTGCCGTTAGTTATAAAATTCAATTGGACAGGCCAAACTATGGCTACACCTTC
NA,TRBV7-9,TRBJ1-5,NA,CASSLALQGSNQPQHF,TGTGCCAGCAGCTTAGCGCTTCAGGGGAGCAATCAGCCCCAGCATTTT
NA,TRBV5-5,TRBJ2-3,NA,CASSLVGGDTDTQYF,TGTGCCAGCAGCTTGGTTGGGGGAGACACAGATACGCAGTATTTT
NA,TRBV5-1,TRBJ1-2,NA,CASSHTPNNGNYGYTF,TGCGCCAGCAGCCACACTCCCAACAATGGTAACTATGGCTACACCTTC
NA,TRBV7-9,TRBJ2-4,NA,CASSFRDTDIQYF,TGTGCCAGCAGCTTTAGGGATACGGACATTCAGTACTTC
NA,TRBV18,TRBJ2-6,NA,CASSQQGPGLSGANVLTF,TGTGCCAGCTCTCAGCAGGGGCCGGGGCTCTCTGGGGCCAACGTCCTGACTTTC
NA,TRBV6-5,TRBJ2-2,once,CASRQGTQPGELFF,TGTGCCAGCAGGCAAGGGACACAACCCGGGGAGCTGTTTTTT
NA,TRBV7-6,TRBJ1-3,NA,CASSLEAWGASGNTIYF,TGTGCCAGCAGCTTAGAGGCATGGGGGGCATCAGGAAACACCATATATTTT
NA,TRBV19,TRBJ2-3,NA,CASSISTDTQYF,TGTGCCAGTAGTATAAGCACAGATACGCAGTATTTT
NA,TRBV4-1,TRBJ1-5,NA,CASSQNENQPQHF,TGCGCCAGCAGCCAAAACGAAAATCAGCCCCAGCATTTT
NA,TRBV6-1,TRBJ1-5,NA,CASTPAGFNQPQHF,TGTGCCAGCACCCCCGCCGGGTTTAATCAGCCCCAGCATTTT
NA,TRBV6-1,TRBJ1-5,NA,CASSRRGGGNQPQHF,TGTGCCAGCAGTAGGAGGGGGGGCGGCAATCAGCCCCAGCATTTT
NA,TRBV9,TRBJ1-5,NA,CASSGGRGSNQPQHF,TGTGCCAGCAGCGGGGGGCGCGGAAGCAATCAGCCCCAGCATTTT
TRBD2,TRBV28,TRBJ2-1,once,CASSDPSGGYNEQFF,TGTGCCAGCAGCGATCCTAGCGGGGGTTACAATGAGCAGTTCTTC
TRBD1,TRBV30,TRBJ1-2,NA,CAWSRGETGGSGYTF,TGTGCCTGGAGCCGCGGGGAGACAGGGGGCAGTGGCTACACCTTC
NA,TRBV28,TRBJ2-3,NA,CASSPPTIEGTDTQYF,TGTGCCAGCAGTCCGCCGACAATTGAGGGGACAGATACGCAGTATTTT
NA,TRBV5-1,TRBJ2-7,few,CASSLGQTPYEQYF,TGCGCCAGCAGCCTGGGACAAACCCCCTACGAGCAGTACTTC
TRBD1,TRBV7-2,TRBJ1-5,NA,CASSLRTGDDQPQHF,TGTGCCAGCAGCTTACGGACAGGGGACGATCAGCCCCAGCATTTT
TRBD2,TRBV7-6,TRBJ2-7,once,CASSRLAGGPNEQYF,TGTGCCAGCAGTCGGCTAGCGGGGGGGCCAAACGAGCAGTACTTC
NA,TRBV20-1,TRBJ2-3,NA,CSATGTDTQYF,TGCAGTGCTACCGGCACAGATACGCAGTATTTT
NA,TRBV9,TRBJ2-3,NA,CASSVASIDTQYF,TGTGCCAGCAGCGTAGCTTCGATAGATACGCAGTATTTT
TRBD1,TRBV27,TRBJ1-2,NA,CANRTGGGRGYYGYTF,TGTGCCAACCGAACAGGGGGCGGTCGGGGCTACTATGGCTACACCTTC
NA,TRBV7-9,TRBJ1-2,NA,CASSLGLTEYYGYTF,TGTGCCAGCAGCTTAGGTTTAACAGAATACTATGGCTACACCTTC
TRBD1,TRBV18,TRBJ2-6,once,CASSPDRQWGANVLTF,TGTGCCAGCTCACCGGACAGGCAGTGGGGGGCCAACGTCCTGACTTTC
NA,TRBV2,TRBJ2-7,NA,CASRGLGPPPKGYEQYF,TGTGCCAGCAGGGGCCTAGGACCCCCCCCGAAAGGCTACGAGCAGTACTTC
TRBD2,TRBV5-4,TRBJ2-1,NA,CASSTYSGGAYNEQFF,TGTGCCAGCAGCACTTATAGCGGGGGGGCCTACAATGAGCAGTTCTTC
TRBD1,TRBV5-4,TRBJ2-2,NA,CASSASGTGDGELFF,TGTGCCAGCAGCGCGTCCGGGACAGGAGACGGGGAGCTGTTTTTT